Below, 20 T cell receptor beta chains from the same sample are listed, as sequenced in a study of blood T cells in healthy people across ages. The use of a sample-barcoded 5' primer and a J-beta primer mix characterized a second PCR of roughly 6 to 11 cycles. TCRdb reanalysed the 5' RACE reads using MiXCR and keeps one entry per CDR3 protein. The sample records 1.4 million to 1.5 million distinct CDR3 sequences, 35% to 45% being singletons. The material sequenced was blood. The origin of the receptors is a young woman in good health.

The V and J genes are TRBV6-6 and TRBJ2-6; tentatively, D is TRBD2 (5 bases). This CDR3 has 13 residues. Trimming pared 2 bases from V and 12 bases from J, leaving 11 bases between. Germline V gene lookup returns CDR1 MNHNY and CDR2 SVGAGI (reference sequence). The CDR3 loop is CASSYVVRGVLTF. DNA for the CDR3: TGTGCCAGCAGTTACGTCGTCCGGGGCGTCCTGACTTTC.

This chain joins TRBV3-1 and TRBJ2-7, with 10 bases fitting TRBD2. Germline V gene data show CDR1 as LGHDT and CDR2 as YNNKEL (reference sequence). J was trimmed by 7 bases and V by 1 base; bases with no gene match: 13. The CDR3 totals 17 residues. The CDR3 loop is CASSQGRAGGRSEEQYF. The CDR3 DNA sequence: TGTGCCAGCAGCCAAGGGAGAGCGGGAGGGCGCTCAGAAGAGCAGTACTTC.

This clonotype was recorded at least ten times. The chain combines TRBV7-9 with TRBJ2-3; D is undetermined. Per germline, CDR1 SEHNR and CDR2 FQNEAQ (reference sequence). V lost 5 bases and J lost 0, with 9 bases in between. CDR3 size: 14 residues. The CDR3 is CASSNSASTDTQYF. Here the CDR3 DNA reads TGTGCCAGCAGCAATTCGGCGAGCACAGATACGCAGTATTTT.

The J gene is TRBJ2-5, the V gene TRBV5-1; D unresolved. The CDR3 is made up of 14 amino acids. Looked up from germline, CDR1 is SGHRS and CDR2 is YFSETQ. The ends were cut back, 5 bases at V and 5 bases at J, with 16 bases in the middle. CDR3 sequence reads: CASRGREKRETQYF. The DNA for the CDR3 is TGCGCCAGCAGAGGGCGAGAAAAGAGGGAGACCCAGTACTTC.

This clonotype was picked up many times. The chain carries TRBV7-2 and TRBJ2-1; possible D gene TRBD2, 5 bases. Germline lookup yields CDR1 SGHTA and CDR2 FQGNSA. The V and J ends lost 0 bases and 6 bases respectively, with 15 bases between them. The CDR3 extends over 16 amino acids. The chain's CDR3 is CASSLAGRATGNEQFF. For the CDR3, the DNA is TGTGCCAGCAGCTTAGCTGGGCGGGCCACCGGCAATGAGCAGTTCTTC.

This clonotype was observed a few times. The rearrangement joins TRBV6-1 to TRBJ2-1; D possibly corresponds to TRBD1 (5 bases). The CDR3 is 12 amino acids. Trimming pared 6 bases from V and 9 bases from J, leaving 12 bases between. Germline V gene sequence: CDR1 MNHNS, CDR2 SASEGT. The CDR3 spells CASRNLGPEQFF. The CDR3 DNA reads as TGTGCCAGCAGAAACTTGGGGCCTGAGCAGTTCTTC.

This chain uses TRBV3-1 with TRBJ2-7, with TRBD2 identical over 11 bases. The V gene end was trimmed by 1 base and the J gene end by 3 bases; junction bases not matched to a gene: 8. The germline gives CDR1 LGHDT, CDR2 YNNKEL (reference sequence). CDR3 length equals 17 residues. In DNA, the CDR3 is TGTGCCAGCAGCCAAGGGCTAGCGGGGGGAGCCTTCTACGAGCAGTACTTC. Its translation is CASSQGLAGGAFYEQYF.

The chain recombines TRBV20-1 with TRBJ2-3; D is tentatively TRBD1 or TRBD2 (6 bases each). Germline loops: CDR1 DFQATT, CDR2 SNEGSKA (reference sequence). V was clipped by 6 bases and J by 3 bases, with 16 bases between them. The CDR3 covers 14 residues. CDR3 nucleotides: TGCAGTGCCCCCGAGGGGGGATGGACAGATACGCAGTATTTT. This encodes CSAPEGGWTDTQYF.

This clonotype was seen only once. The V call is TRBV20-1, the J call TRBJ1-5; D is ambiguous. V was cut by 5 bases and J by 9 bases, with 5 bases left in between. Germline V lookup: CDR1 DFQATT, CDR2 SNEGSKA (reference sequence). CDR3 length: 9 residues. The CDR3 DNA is TGCAGTGCTGACGGGCCCCAGCATTTT. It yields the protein CSADGPQHF.

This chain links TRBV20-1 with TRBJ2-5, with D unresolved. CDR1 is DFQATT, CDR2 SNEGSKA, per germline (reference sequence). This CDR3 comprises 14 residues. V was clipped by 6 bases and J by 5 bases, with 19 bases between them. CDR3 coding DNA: TGCAGTGCGCCACGGACGGCCAGTAGGGAGACCCAGTACTTC. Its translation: CSAPRTASRETQYF.

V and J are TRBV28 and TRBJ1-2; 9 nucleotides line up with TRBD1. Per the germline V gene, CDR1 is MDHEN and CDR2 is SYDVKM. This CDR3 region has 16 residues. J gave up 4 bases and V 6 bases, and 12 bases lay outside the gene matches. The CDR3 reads CASRELQGALSYGYTF. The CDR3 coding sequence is TGTGCCAGCAGAGAATTACAGGGGGCCCTTTCCTATGGCTACACCTTC.

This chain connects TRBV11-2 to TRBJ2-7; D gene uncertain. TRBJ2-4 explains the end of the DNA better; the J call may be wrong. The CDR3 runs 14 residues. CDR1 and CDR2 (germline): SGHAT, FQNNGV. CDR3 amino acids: CASSLDRGRNIQYF. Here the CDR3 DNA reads TGTGCCAGCAGCTTAGATCGTGGCAGGAACATTCAGTACTTC.

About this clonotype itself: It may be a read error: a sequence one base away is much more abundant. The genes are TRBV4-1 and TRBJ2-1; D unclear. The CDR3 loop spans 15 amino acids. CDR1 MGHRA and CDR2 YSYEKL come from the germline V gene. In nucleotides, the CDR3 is TGCGCCAGCGGCCAAGATAGCAGGCGTCGGGATGAGCAGTTCTTC. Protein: CASGQDSRRRDEQFF.

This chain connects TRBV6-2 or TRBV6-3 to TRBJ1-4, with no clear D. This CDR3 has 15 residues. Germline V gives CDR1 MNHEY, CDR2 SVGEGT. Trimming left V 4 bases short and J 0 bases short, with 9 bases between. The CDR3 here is CASSSYSATNEKLFF. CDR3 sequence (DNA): TGTGCCAGCAGTTCCTACAGCGCAACTAATGAAAAACTGTTTTTT.

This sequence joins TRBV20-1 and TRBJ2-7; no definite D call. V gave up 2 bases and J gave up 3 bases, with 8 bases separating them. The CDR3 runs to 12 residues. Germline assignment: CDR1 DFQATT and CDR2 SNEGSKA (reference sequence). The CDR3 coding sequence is TGCAGTGCTAGAAAGGATCACTACGAGCAGTACTTC. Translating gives CSARKDHYEQYF.

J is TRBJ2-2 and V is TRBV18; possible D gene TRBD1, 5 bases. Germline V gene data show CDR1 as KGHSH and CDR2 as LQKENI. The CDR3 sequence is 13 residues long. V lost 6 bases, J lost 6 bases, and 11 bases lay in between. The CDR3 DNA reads TGTGCCAGCTCTGCAGACAGCGCCGGGGAGCTGTTTTTT. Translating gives CASSADSAGELFF.

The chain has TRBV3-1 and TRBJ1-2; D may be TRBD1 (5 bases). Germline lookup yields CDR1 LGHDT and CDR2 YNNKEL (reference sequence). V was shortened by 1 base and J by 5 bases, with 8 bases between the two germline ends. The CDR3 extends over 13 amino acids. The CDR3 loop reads CASSQVRGYGYTF. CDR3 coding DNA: TGTGCCAGCAGCCAAGTGCGGGGGTATGGCTACACCTTC.

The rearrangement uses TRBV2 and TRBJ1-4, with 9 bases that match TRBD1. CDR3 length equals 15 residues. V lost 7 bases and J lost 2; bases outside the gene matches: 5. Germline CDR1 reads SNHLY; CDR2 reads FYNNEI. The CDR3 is CASKQGATTNEKLFF. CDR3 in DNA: TGTGCCAGCAAACAGGGGGCAACGACTAATGAAAAACTGTTTTTT.

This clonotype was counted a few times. The CDR3 DNA reads TGTGCCAGCAGTTACTCCGGCACCCTAGACACAGATACGCAGTATTTT. This translates into CASSYSGTLDTDTQYF. The V and J genes are TRBV6-5 and TRBJ2-3; D gene uncertain. Germline assignment: CDR1 MNHEY and CDR2 SVGAGI. This CDR3 region has 16 residues. V gave up 0 bases and J gave up 2 bases, with 12 bases separating them.

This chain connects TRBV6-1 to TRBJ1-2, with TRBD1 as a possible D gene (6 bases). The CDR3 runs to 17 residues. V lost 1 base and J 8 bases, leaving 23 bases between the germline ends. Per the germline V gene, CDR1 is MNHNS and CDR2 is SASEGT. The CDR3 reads CASSEGLGGAPIRGYTF. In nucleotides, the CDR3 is TGTGCCAGCAGTGAAGGTTTGGGGGGCGCCCCTATCAGGGGCTACACCTTC.